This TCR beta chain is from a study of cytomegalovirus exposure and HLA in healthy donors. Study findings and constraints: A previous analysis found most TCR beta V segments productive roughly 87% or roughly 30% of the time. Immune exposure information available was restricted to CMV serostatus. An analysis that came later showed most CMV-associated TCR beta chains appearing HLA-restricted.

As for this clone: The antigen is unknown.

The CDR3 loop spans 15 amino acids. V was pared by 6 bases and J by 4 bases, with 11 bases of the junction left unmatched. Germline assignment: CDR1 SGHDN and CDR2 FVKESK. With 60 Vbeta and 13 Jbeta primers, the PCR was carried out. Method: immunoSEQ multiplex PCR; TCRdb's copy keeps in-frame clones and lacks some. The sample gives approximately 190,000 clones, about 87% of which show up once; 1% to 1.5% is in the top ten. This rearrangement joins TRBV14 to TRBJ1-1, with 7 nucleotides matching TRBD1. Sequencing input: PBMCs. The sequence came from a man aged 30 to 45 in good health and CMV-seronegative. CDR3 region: CASRPTPTGITEAFF. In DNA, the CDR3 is TGTGCCAGCAGACCTACTCCGACAGGGATCACTGAAGCTTTCTTT.